The 13 T cell receptor beta chains listed next were all sequenced from one sample in a study of cytomegalovirus exposure and HLA in healthy donors. Both 60 Vbeta primers and 13 Jbeta primers went into the PCR. Clones were sequenced by immunoSEQ multiplex PCR, and TCRdb holds only the in-frame ones, with some missing. Of about 160,000 clones in the sample, about 60% were seen once. Material: PBMCs. The receptor set was obtained from a woman aged 60-75 years in good health and CMV-seropositive.

The V gene is TRBV7-2, the J gene TRBJ2-3; D may be TRBD2 (5 bases). The CDR3 contains 16 residues. Germline V gene sequence: CDR1 SGHTA, CDR2 FQGNSA. The V end lost 3 bases, the J end lost 6 bases, and 19 bases lay between the germline ends. As DNA, the CDR3 is TGTGCCAGCAGCTTCATGCGGCGGGTGTCCGGGGATACGCAGTATTTT. Its translation is CASSFMRRVSGDTQYF.

For this clone: A far larger clone lies a single base away; this is likely a read error. At the DNA level, this CDR3 is encoded by other sequences in the same sample as well. V usage is TRBV29-1 and J usage is TRBJ2-5, with TRBD2 identical over 10 bases. The CDR3 is 12 residues long. Per germline, CDR1 SQVTM and CDR2 ANQGSEA. Unmatched junction bases numbered 8, after V lost 5 bases and J lost 11 bases. The CDR3 is CSVKREGLLQYF. In DNA form, the CDR3 reads TGCAGCGTTAAGCGGGAGGGCCTTCTGCAGTACTTC.

The chain employs TRBV6-6 and TRBJ2-7; 8 nucleotides align to TRBD1. V lost 6 bases, J lost 3 bases, and 4 bases stayed unmatched. The CDR3 length is 13 residues. Germline assignment: CDR1 MNHNY and CDR2 SVGAGI (reference sequence). This CDR3 reads CASSSTGGYEQYF. The CDR3 DNA reads TGTGCCAGCAGCAGCACAGGGGGCTACGAGCAGTACTTC.

A word on this clone: The same CDR3 is also encoded by other DNA sequences in this sample. The rearrangement links TRBV5-1 to TRBJ2-7, with TRBD1 matching 11 bases. The CDR3 sequence is 14 residues long. CDR1 and CDR2 (germline): SGHRS, YFSETQ. Trimming took 2 bases from V and 4 from J; bases not matched to a gene: 2. The CDR3 bases are TGCGCCAGCAGCTTAGGGACAGGGGGTTACGAGCAGTACTTC. Protein sequence: CASSLGTGGYEQYF.

This clone is a singleton in its sample. The genes are TRBV28 and TRBJ2-7, with D perhaps TRBD1 (6 bases). CDR1 is MDHEN and CDR2 is SYDVKM in the germline V gene. The CDR3 spans 16 residues. The V and J ends lost 2 bases and 0 bases respectively, with 14 bases between them. The CDR3: CASSLLTGTNSYEQYF. The CDR3 DNA sequence: TGTGCCAGCAGTTTACTGACCGGGACAAACTCCTACGAGCAGTACTTC. Combining the CDR3 with reference TRBV28 and TRBJ2-7 gives the whole variable domain DVKVTQSSRYLVKRTGEKVFLECVQDMDHENMFWYRQDPGLGLRLIYFSYDVKMKEKGDIPEGYSVSREKKERFSLILESASTNQTSMYLCASSLLTGTNSYEQYFGPGTRLTVT.

The chain uses TRBV7-9 and TRBJ2-3; 12 nucleotides line up with TRBD2. This CDR3 is 16 amino acids long. Trimming cost V 4 bases and J 1 base; bases outside gene matches: 3. Germline V lookup: CDR1 SEHNR, CDR2 FQNEAQ (reference sequence). The DNA for the CDR3 is TGTGCCAGCAGCTCGGGACTAGCGGGCCGCACAGATACGCAGTATTTT. It yields the protein CASSSGLAGRTDTQYF.

This rearrangement joins TRBV18 to TRBJ2-7; possible D gene TRBD2, 5 bases. From germline, CDR1 is KGHSH and CDR2 LQKENI. The CDR3 has 14 residues. V lost 3 bases and J 3 bases, leaving 12 bases between the germline ends. CDR3 sequence: CASSPEGPSYEQYF. CDR3 DNA: TGTGCCAGCTCACCCGAGGGTCCCAGCTACGAGCAGTACTTC.

The V call is TRBV5-1, the J call TRBJ1-4, with no clear D. Germline CDR1 reads SGHRS; CDR2 reads YFSETQ. The ends were cut back, 0 bases at V and 7 bases at J, with 10 bases in the middle. This CDR3 contains 14 residues. The CDR3 here is CASSLATWSEKLFF. CDR3 coding DNA: TGCGCCAGCAGCTTGGCTACGTGGAGTGAAAAACTGTTTTTT.

This clone was found a few times. This sequence joins TRBV5-8 and TRBJ2-1, with D maybe TRBD2 (5 bases). CDR3 length: 17 amino acids. CDR1 is SGHTS, CDR2 YDEGEE, per germline. Trimming removed 7 bases at V and 0 bases at J, with 20 bases between. CDR3 sequence: CASPRALGKSSYNEQFF. CDR3 nucleotide sequence: TGTGCCAGCCCGAGGGCTTTGGGAAAAAGCTCCTACAATGAGCAGTTCTTC.

The rearrangement joins TRBV7-2 to TRBJ2-7; unclear D gene. V shed 1 base and J shed 5 bases, with 15 bases lying between them. From germline, CDR1 is SGHTA and CDR2 FQGNSA. The CDR3 runs 15 residues. The DNA for the CDR3 is TGTGCCAGCAGCTTAGAGCCTAACCCCGCCAACGAGCAGTACTTC. Translation: CASSLEPNPANEQYF. The variable domain in full, completed from reference TRBV7-2 and TRBJ2-7, reads GAGVSQSPSNKVTEKGKDVELRCDPISGHTALYWYRQSLGQGLEFLIYFQGNSAPDKSGLPSDRFSAERTGGSVSTLTIQRTQQEDSAVYLCASSLEPNPANEQYFGPGTRLTVT.

The V gene is TRBV5-1, the J gene TRBJ2-7, with 8 nucleotides matching TRBD1. CDR3 length: 14 amino acids. V dropped 2 bases and J dropped 2; count of bases not matched to a gene: 3. Germline CDR1 reads SGHRS; CDR2 reads YFSETQ. The CDR3 spells CASSFGQGTYEQYF. The CDR3 DNA sequence: TGCGCCAGCAGCTTTGGACAGGGAACCTACGAGCAGTACTTC.

The chain recombines TRBV9 with TRBJ2-5; D call uncertain. This CDR3 is built from 12 residues. Germline CDR1 and CDR2: SGDLS and YYNGEE. Trimming left V 4 bases short and J 5 bases short, with 9 bases between. The CDR3 sequence is CASSTPQETQYF. CDR3 nucleotides: TGTGCCAGCAGCACCCCCCAGGAGACCCAGTACTTC.

This clone showed up just once. The chain employs TRBV11-3 and TRBJ1-1; D might be TRBD1 (5 bases). This CDR3 comprises 13 residues. V shed 5 bases and J shed 3 bases, with 10 bases lying between them. CDR1 is SGHNT and CDR2 is YENEEA in the germline V gene. CDR3 in DNA: TGTGCCAGCAGCACTTCCAGGGACACTGAAGCTTTCTTT. Protein: CASSTSRDTEAFF.